A selection of T cell receptor beta chains follows, all from one sample in a study of read filtering for tumor transcriptome and immune sequencing. TCRdb processed the reads anew with MiXCR; each CDR3 protein has one entry. The sample consists of around 33,000 distinct CDR3 sequences, around 18% of them appearing once. Sequenced: a population of CD138-negative cells sorted from bone marrow. The receptor source for this set is a donor older than 35 with multiple myeloma. Both conserved end residues are part of each CDR3. Fields, in order: V gene, clone size, D gene, J gene, CDR3 DNA, CDR3 protein. The D gene is left open where the match is weak. Not every row has a clone size; where given, it reads once, few, many or a size class.

TRBV15,many,.,TRBJ2-3,TGTGCCACCAGCAGAGAAGCCGGACCCGCAGATACGCAGTATTTT,CATSREAGPADTQYF
TRBV12-3/TRBV12-4,medium-sized,.,TRBJ2-7,TGTGCCAGCAGTCTCATCGGAGACTCCTACGAGCAGTACTTC,CASSLIGDSYEQYF
TRBV7-9,many,.,TRBJ2-1,TGTGCCAGCTCCGGGGAGGGGGCGCGGTATGAGCAGTTCTTC,CASSGEGARYEQFF
TRBV19,many,.,TRBJ2-2,TGTGCCAGTAGTATAGCCCAGAACGCGAACACCGGGGAGCTGTTTTTT,CASSIAQNANTGELFF
TRBV21-1,many,.,TRBJ1-1,TGTGCCACTAAGCAAACCCCCGGGGGCACTGAAGCTTTCTTT,CATKQTPGGTEAFF
TRBV18,many,.,TRBJ2-7,TGTGCCAGCTCCCTCGGGTCGGCGGGGATCTACGAGCAGTACTTC,CASSLGSAGIYEQYF
TRBV10-3,many,TRBD1,TRBJ1-4,TGTGCCATCGCAGGGGGCGCTTTGGAAAAACTGTTTTTT,CAIAGGALEKLFF
TRBV7-2,.,TRBD2,TRBJ2-5,TGTGCCAGCAGCCGACTAGCGGGGGAAGAGACCCAGTACTTC,CASSRLAGEETQYF
TRBV19,many,.,TRBJ1-1,TGTGCCAGCCTACGGGACTCCAAAAACACTGAAGCTTTCTTT,CASLRDSKNTEAFF
TRBV5-1,medium-sized,.,TRBJ2-1,TGCGCCAGCAGCCTGGACGTCTACAATGAGCAGTTCTTC,CASSLDVYNEQFF
TRBV5-4,few,.,TRBJ2-1,TGTGCCAGCAGCTCCGGGGGGCCCGGCAATGAGCAGTTCTTC,CASSSGGPGNEQFF
TRBV7-3,many,.,TRBJ2-5,TGTGCCAGCAGCTCCAGGGGGGCCACTCAAGAGACCCAGTACTTC,CASSSRGATQETQYF
TRBV7-8,many,.,TRBJ1-5,TGTGCCAGCAGCTTAGGTCTGGGACGGGGACCCCAGCATTTT,CASSLGLGRGPQHF
TRBV4-1,many,TRBD1,TRBJ2-5,TGCGCCAGCAGCGTAACCGGGACAGGGGTCGAGACCCAGTACTTC,CASSVTGTGVETQYF
TRBV20-1,many,TRBD2,TRBJ2-7,TGCAGCGTTTGGGGGGGGGTCTACGAGCAGTACTTC,CSVWGGVYEQYF